This T cell receptor (beta chain) was identified during a study of blood T cell repertoires in COVID-19. Study summary: Both acute and convalescent COVID-19 samples were obtained from the United States, Italy and Spain.

Per the study methods: For nucleated cells, counts were estimated from reference gene primer amplification. Data came from immunoSEQ multiplex PCR; TCRdb stores just in-frame clones and leaves some out. The DNA gave D and trimming, while V, J and clone size come from that table. Here the sample spans over 200,000 clones, roughly nine tenths being singletons. In assigning cohorts, the study relied on participant-reported clinical history. This clonotype was obtained from a human donor in a cohort exposed to, infected with or recovered from COVID-19 (not recorded which). The donor label of this sample is uncertain. The sample comprised PBMCs or T cells enriched from blood (not recorded which).

The CDR3 region is CASSLESGTYEQYF. The CDR3 DNA sequence: TGTGCCAGCAGCTTGGAGTCAGGAACCTACGAGCAGTACTTC. This rearrangement joins TRBV5-4 to TRBJ2-7, with no clear D. Trimming removed 0 bases at V and 2 bases at J, with 9 bases between. The length of the CDR3 is 14 residues. The germline V gene has CDR1 SGHNT and CDR2 YYREEE (reference sequence).